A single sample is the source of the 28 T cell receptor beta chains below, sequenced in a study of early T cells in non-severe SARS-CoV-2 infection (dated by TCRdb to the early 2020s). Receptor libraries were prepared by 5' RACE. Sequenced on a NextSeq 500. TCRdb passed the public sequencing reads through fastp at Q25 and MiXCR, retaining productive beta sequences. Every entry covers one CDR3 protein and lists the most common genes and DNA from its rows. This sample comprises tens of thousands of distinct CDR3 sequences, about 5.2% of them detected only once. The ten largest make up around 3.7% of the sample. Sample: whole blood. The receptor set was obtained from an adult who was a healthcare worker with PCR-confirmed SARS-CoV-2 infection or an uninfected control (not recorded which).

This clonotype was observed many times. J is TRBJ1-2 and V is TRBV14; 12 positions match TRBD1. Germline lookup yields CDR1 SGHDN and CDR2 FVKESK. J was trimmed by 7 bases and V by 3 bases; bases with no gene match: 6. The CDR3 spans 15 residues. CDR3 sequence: CASSHLGQGAGGYTF. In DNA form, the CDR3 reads TGTGCCAGCAGCCACTTGGGACAGGGGGCTGGTGGCTACACCTTC. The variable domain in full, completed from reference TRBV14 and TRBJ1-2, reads EAGVTQFPSHSVIEKGQTVTLRCDPISGHDNLYWYRRVMGKEIKFLLHFVKESKQDESGMPNNRFLAERTGGTYSTLKVQPAELEDSGVYFCASSHLGQGAGGYTFGSGTRLTVV.

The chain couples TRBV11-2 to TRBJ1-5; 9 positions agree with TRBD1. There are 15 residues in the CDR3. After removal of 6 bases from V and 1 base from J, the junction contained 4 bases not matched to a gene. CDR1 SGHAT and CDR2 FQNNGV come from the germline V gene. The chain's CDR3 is CASSLDRGSNQPQHF. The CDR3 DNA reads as TGTGCCAGCAGTCTGGACAGGGGAAGCAATCAGCCCCAGCATTTT.

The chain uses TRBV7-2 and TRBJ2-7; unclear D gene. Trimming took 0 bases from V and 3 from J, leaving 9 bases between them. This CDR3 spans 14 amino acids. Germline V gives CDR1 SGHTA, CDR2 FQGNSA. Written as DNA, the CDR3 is TGTGCCAGCAGCTTAGCGCCGGAGCTCTACGAGCAGTACTTC. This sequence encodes CASSLAPELYEQYF.

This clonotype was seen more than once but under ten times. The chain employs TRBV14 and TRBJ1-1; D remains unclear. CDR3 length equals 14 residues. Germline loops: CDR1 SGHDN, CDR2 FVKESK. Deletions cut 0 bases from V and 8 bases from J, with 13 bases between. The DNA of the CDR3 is TGTGCCAGCAGCCAAGATCTAGGACCTTGGGAAGCTTTCTTT. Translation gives CASSQDLGPWEAFF.

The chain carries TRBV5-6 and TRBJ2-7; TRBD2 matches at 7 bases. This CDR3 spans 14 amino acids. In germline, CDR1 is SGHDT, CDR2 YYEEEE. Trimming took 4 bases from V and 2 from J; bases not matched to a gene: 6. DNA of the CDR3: TGTGCCAGCAGCATAACTAGCGATACCTACGAGCAGTACTTC. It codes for CASSITSDTYEQYF.

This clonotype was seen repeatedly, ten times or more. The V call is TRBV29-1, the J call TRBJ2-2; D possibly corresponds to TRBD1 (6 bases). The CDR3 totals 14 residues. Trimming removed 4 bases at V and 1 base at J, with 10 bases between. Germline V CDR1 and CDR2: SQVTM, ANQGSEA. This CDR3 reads CSVVWTVNTGELFF. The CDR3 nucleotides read TGCAGCGTTGTTTGGACAGTGAACACCGGGGAGCTGTTTTTT.

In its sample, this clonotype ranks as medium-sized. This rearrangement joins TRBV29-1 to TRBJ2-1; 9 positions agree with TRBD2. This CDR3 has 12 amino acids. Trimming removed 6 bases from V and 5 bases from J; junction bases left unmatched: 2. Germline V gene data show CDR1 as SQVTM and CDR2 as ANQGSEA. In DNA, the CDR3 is TGCAGCGTCGGGACTAGCCACAATGAGCAGTTCTTC. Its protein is CSVGTSHNEQFF.

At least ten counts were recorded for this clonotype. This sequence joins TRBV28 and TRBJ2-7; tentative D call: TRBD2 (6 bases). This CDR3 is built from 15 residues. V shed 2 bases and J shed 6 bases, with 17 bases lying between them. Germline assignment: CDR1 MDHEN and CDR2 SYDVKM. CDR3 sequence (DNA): TGTGCCAGCAGTTTAATGGGGGGAAATTATGGCGAGCAGTACTTC. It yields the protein CASSLMGGNYGEQYF.

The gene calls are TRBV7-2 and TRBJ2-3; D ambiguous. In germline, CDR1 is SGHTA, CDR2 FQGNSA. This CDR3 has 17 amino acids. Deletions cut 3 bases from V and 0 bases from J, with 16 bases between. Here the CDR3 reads CASSFRSRGSSTDTQYF. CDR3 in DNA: TGTGCCAGCAGCTTCCGTAGTCGCGGAAGCAGCACAGATACGCAGTATTTT.

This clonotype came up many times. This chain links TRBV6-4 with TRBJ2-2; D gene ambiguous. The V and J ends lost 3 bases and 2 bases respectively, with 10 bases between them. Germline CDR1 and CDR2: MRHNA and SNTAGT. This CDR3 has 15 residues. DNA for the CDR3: TGTGCCAGCAGTGAAATGGCGGCTAACACCGGGGAGCTGTTTTTT. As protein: CASSEMAANTGELFF.

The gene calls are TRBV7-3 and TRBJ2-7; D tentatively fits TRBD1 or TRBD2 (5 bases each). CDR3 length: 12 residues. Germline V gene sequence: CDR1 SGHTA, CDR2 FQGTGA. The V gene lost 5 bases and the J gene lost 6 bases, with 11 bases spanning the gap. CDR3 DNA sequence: TGTGCCAGCAGCCCCCGGGACGGCGAGCAGTACTTC. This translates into CASSPRDGEQYF.

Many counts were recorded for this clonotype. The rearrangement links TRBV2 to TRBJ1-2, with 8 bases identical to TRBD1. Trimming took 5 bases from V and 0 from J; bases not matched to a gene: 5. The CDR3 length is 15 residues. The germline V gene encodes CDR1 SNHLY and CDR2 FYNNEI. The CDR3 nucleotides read TGTGCCAGCAGTCCTCAGGACAGGGCTAACTATGGCTACACCTTC. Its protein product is CASSPQDRANYGYTF.

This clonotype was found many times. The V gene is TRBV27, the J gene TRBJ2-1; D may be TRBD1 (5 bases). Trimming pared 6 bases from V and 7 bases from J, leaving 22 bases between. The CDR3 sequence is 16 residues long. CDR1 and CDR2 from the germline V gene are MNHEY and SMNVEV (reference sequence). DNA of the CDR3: TGTGCCAGCAGACAATGGAAGGACACTCCGAGAAATGAGCAGTTCTTC. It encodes CASRQWKDTPRNEQFF.

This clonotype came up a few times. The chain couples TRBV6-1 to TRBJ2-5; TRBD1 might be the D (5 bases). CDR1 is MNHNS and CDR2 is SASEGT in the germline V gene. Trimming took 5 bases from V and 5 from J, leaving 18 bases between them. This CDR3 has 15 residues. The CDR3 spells CASSLTAQGSETQYF. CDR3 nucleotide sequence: TGTGCCAGCAGTCTTACAGCCCAGGGTAGCGAGACCCAGTACTTC.

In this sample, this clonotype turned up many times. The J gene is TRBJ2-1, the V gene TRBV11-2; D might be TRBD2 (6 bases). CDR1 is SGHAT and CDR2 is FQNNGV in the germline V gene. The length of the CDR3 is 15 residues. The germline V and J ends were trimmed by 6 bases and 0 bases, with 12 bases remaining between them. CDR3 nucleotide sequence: TGTGCCAGCAGTCCGGGAGTAAGCTCCTACAATGAGCAGTTCTTC. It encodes CASSPGVSSYNEQFF.

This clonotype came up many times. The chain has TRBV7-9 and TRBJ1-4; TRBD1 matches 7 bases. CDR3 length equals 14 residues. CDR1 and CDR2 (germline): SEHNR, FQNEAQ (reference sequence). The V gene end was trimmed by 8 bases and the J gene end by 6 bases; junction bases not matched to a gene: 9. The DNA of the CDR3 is TGTGCCAGCCTGATCTCGGGGACAGATGAAAAACTGTTTTTT. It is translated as CASLISGTDEKLFF.

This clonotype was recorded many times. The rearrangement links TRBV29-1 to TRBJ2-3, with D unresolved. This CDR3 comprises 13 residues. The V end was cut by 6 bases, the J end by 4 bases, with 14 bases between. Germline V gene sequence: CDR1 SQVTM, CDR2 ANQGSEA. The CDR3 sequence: CSVQPMGSDTQYF. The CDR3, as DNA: TGCAGCGTCCAACCCATGGGGTCAGATACGCAGTATTTT.

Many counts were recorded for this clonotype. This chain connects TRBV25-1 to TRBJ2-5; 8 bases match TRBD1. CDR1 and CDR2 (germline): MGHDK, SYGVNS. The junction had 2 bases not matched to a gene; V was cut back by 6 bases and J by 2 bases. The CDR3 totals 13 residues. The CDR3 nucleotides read TGTGCCAGCAGGACAGGGGCGCAAGAGACCCAGTACTTC. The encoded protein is CASRTGAQETQYF.

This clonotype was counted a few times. CDR3 DNA sequence: TGCGCCAGCAGCCAAGATCTGACAGGGGCAAACAATGAGCAGTTCTTC. Translation gives CASSQDLTGANNEQFF. The V gene is TRBV4-3, the J gene TRBJ2-1; TRBD1 matches at 8 bases. CDR3 length: 16 residues. Germline V lookup: CDR1 LGHNA, CDR2 YSLEER. J was trimmed by 5 bases and V by 0 bases; bases with no gene match: 6.

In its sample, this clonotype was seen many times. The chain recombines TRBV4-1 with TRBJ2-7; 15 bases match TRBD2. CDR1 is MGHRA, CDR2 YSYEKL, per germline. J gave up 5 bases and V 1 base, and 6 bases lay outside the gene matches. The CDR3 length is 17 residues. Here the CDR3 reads CASSQGTSGRAPHEQYF. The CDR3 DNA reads TGCGCCAGCAGCCAAGGGACTAGCGGGAGGGCCCCTCACGAGCAGTACTTC.

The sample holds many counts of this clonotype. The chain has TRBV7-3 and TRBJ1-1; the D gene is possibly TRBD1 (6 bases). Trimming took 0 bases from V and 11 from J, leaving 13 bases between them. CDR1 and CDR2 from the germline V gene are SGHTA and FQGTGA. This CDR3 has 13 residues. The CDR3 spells CASSLTLQGLAFF. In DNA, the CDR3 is TGTGCCAGCAGCTTAACGCTCCAGGGGCTGGCTTTCTTT.

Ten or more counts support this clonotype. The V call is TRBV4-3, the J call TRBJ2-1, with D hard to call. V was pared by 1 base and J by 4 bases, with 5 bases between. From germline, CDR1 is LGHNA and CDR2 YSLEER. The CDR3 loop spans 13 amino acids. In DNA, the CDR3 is TGCGCCAGCAGCCAAGCCCCATACAATGAGCAGTTCTTC. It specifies CASSQAPYNEQFF.

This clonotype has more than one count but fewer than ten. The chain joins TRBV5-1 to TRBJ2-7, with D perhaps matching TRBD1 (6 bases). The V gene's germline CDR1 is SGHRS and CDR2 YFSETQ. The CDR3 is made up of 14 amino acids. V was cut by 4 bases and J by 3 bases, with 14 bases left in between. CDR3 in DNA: TGCGCCAGCAGCCCGGTAAGGGGGAGCTACGAGCAGTACTTC. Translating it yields CASSPVRGSYEQYF.

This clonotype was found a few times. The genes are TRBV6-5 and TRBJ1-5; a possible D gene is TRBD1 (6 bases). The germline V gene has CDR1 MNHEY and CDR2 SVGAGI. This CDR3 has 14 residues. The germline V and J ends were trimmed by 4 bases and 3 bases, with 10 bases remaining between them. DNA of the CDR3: TGTGCCAGCAGTTGGGGACAAGCCAATCAGCCCCAGCATTTT. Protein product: CASSWGQANQPQHF.

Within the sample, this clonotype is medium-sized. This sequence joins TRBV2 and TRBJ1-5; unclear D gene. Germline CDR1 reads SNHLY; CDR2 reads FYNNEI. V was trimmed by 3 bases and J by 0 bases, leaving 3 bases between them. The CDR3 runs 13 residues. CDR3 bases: TGTGCCAGCAGTGATCATAGCAATCAGCCCCAGCATTTT. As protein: CASSDHSNQPQHF.

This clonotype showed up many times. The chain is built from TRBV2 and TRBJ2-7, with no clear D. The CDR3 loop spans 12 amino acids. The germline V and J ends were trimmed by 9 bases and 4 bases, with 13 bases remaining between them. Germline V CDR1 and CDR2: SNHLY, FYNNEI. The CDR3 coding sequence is TGTGCCAGTAAAAGTCTGGGATACGAGCAGTACTTC. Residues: CASKSLGYEQYF.

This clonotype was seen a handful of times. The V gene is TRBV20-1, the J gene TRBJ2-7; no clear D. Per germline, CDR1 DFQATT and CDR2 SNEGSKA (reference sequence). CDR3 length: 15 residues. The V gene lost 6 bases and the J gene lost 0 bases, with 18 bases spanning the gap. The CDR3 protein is CSATPGQTFSYEQYF. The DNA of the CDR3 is TGCAGTGCCACGCCTGGGCAGACTTTCTCCTACGAGCAGTACTTC.

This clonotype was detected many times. The CDR3 sequence: CATSRNLLAEDTQYF. In DNA, the CDR3 is TGTGCCACCAGCAGAAACCTACTAGCGGAGGATACGCAGTATTTT. V usage is TRBV15 and J usage is TRBJ2-3, with 8 bases aligning to TRBD2. Germline V gives CDR1 LNHNV, CDR2 YYDKDF (reference sequence). Losses at the gene ends were 2 bases for V and 6 bases for J; bases not matched to a gene: 7. CDR3 length: 15 amino acids.